This is a list of T cell receptor beta chains from one sample in a study of CD8+ T cells in alopecia areata. TCRdb's copy holds only in-frame clones and misses some; the assay was immunoSEQ multiplex PCR. The table includes 160,000 or so clones, about 50% detected once. The specimen comprised CD8+ T cells sorted from blood, sampled at week 0. The receptors shown here come from a human donor with alopecia areata. Each CDR3 is given with its conserved first and last residue. The D gene is left open where the match is weak. Not every row has a clone size; where given, it reads once, few, many or a size class.

TRBD2,few,TRBV6-4,TRBJ2-3,CASSSGETDTQYF,TGTGCCAGCTCTAGCGGGGAGACAGATACGCAGTATTTT
TRBD2,few,TRBV5-1,TRBJ2-1,CASSERTSGEFNEQFF,TGCGCCAGCAGCGAACGAACTAGCGGGGAATTCAATGAGCAGTTCTTC
TRBD2,-,TRBV6-1,TRBJ2-3,CASSEEAGGTDTQYF,TGTGCCAGCAGTGAAGAAGCGGGGGGCACAGATACGCAGTATTTT
TRBD1,-,TRBV6-1,TRBJ2-6,CASSETGTGYSGANVLTF,TGTGCCAGCAGTGAAACCGGGACAGGCTACTCTGGGGCCAACGTCCTGACTTTC
-,-,TRBV2,TRBJ1-1,CASSIVRGQGPDTEAFF,TGTGCCAGCAGTATCGTCAGGGGTCAGGGGCCGGACACTGAAGCTTTCTTT
-,-,TRBV29-1,TRBJ1-2,CSVDLDYGYTF,TGCAGCGTTGATTTAGACTATGGCTACACCTTC
TRBD1,-,TRBV2,TRBJ1-2,CASRRTGRYGYTF,TGTGCCAGCAGGAGGACAGGGCGCTATGGCTACACCTTC
TRBD2,-,TRBV7-8,TRBJ2-7,CASSLASGLAGYEQYF,TGTGCCAGCAGCTTAGCGTCAGGCCTAGCGGGGTACGAGCAGTACTTC
-,-,TRBV7-6,TRBJ1-1,CASSPDRGTTEAFF,TGTGCCAGCAGCCCCGACAGAGGTACCACTGAAGCTTTCTTT
TRBD1,-,TRBV4-3,TRBJ2-7,CASSQDALSGDRDEQYF,TGCGCCAGCAGCCAAGATGCTCTATCGGGGGACAGGGACGAGCAGTACTTC
-,-,TRBV4-3,TRBJ2-3,CASSQDPGASGTDTQYF,TGCGCCAGCAGCCAAGATCCAGGGGCCTCGGGCACAGATACGCAGTATTTT
-,-,TRBV13,TRBJ1-1,CASSLGGTNTEAFF,TGTGCCAGCAGCTTAGGAGGGACGAACACTGAAGCTTTCTTT
TRBD1,-,TRBV27,TRBJ2-3,CASSLRTGVLSNTQYF,TGTGCCAGCAGTCTCCGGACAGGGGTGCTGTCAAATACGCAGTATTTT
TRBD2,-,TRBV6-1,TRBJ2-3,CASSDIAGGLTDTQYF,TGTGCCAGCAGTGATATAGCGGGGGGACTCACAGATACGCAGTATTTT
-,-,TRBV29-1,TRBJ2-2,CSVEGGLLPGELFF,TGCAGCGTTGAAGGCGGACTCCTGCCCGGGGAGCTGTTTTTT
-,few,TRBV6-1,TRBJ2-7,CASSPSGEQYF,TGTGCCAGCAGCCCCTCCGGGGAGCAGTACTTC
-,-,TRBV30,TRBJ1-2,CAWSPGQNYGYTF,TGTGCCTGGAGCCCGGGGCAAAACTATGGCTACACCTTC
-,-,TRBV15,TRBJ1-1,CATSSDRDTEAFF,TGTGCCACCAGCAGTGACAGAGACACTGAAGCTTTCTTT
TRBD1,-,TRBV4-3,TRBJ1-2,CASSQERQGRTYGYTF,TGCGCCAGCAGCCAAGAAAGACAGGGGCGGACCTATGGCTACACCTTC
-,-,TRBV4-3,TRBJ2-7,CASSQDFQGYEQYF,TGCGCCAGCAGCCAAGATTTTCAGGGGTACGAGCAGTACTTC
TRBD1,-,TRBV30,TRBJ2-1,CAWIFRTGNNYEQFF,TGTGCCTGGATATTTCGGACAGGGAATAACTATGAGCAGTTCTTC
TRBD1,few,TRBV13,TRBJ1-2,CASSSVRDRAGGYTF,TGTGCCAGCAGCTCTGTCCGGGACAGGGCTGGAGGCTACACCTTC
-,few,TRBV28,TRBJ1-1,CASSFGPLPSNTEAFF,TGTGCCAGCAGTTTTGGTCCGCTCCCGAGTAACACTGAAGCTTTCTTT
TRBD1,-,TRBV4-3,TRBJ1-4,CASSRKTGGTEKLFF,TGCGCCAGCAGCCGGAAGACAGGGGGAACGGAAAAACTGTTTTTT
TRBD2,-,TRBV9,TRBJ2-7,CASSVAAGATYEQYF,TGTGCCAGCAGCGTAGCAGCGGGAGCAACCTACGAGCAGTACTTC
TRBD2,few,TRBV30,TRBJ2-1,CAWTLAGGWDEQFF,TGTGCCTGGACCCTAGCGGGGGGCTGGGATGAGCAGTTCTTC
-,-,TRBV30,TRBJ1-1,CAWSVEGMIYTEAFF,TGTGCCTGGAGTGTAGAGGGTATGATTTACACTGAAGCTTTCTTT
-,-,TRBV5-6,TRBJ2-7,CASSVGHRRYEQYF,TGTGCCAGCAGCGTGGGACACCGGAGATACGAGCAGTACTTC
-,few,TRBV11-2,TRBJ1-2,CASSHPDGSDRRLGYTF,TGTGCCAGCAGCCACCCTGATGGATCCGACCGAAGGTTGGGCTACACCTTC
-,-,TRBV13,TRBJ1-1,CASSLYQEKNTEAFF,TGTGCCAGCAGCTTATACCAGGAGAAGAACACTGAAGCTTTCTTT
-,-,TRBV6-6,TRBJ1-5,CASNPQFPQPQHF,TGTGCCAGCAATCCACAGTTCCCTCAGCCCCAGCATTTT
TRBD2,-,TRBV30,TRBJ2-4,CAWSPGGSKNIQYF,TGTGCCTGGAGTCCAGGCGGGAGCAAAAACATTCAGTACTTC
-,-,TRBV5-6,TRBJ1-1,CASSPPGRQMSTEAFF,TGTGCCAGCAGCCCCCCAGGGAGGCAGATGAGCACTGAAGCTTTCTTT
TRBD1,-,TRBV5-1,TRBJ1-1,CASRDRGPNTEAFF,TGCGCCAGCAGAGACAGGGGGCCGAACACTGAAGCTTTCTTT
-,few,TRBV2,TRBJ2-1,CASSENPGSSYNEQFF,TGTGCCAGCAGTGAGAACCCGGGGAGCTCCTACAATGAGCAGTTCTTC
TRBD1,-,TRBV13,TRBJ1-1,CASSRPGTGGANTEAFF,TGTGCCAGCAGCCGACCCGGGACAGGGGGTGCAAACACTGAAGCTTTCTTT
-,-,TRBV9,TRBJ2-1,CASSVDGGDEQFF,TGTGCCAGCAGCGTAGACGGCGGCGATGAGCAGTTCTTC
-,-,TRBV27,TRBJ1-1,CASSLNRGSSEAFF,TGTGCCAGCAGTTTAAACCGGGGGAGCTCTGAAGCTTTCTTT
TRBD2,-,TRBV29-1,TRBJ2-5,CSVTGTSGEETQYF,TGCAGCGTTACCGGGACTAGCGGGGAAGAGACCCAGTACTTC
TRBD1,-,TRBV9,TRBJ2-3,CASSVGDRGSTDTQYF,TGTGCCAGCAGCGTAGGGGACAGGGGAAGCACAGATACGCAGTATTTT
-,few,TRBV7-9,TRBJ2-3,CASSSASVSTDTQYF,TGTGCCAGCAGCTCTGCCTCCGTGAGCACAGATACGCAGTATTTT
-,once,TRBV30,TRBJ2-3,CAWSADTQYF,TGTGCCTGGAGTGCGGATACGCAGTATTTT
TRBD1,-,TRBV5-6,TRBJ1-6,CASSLDQTGMVAPLHF,TGTGCCAGCAGCTTGGATCAGACAGGGATGGTGGCACCCCTCCACTTT
-,-,TRBV29-1,TRBJ1-2,CSVVSDRNYGYTF,TGCAGCGTTGTGTCGGACCGGAACTATGGCTACACCTTC
TRBD1,-,TRBV5-6,TRBJ2-1,CASSLEGAESYNEQFF,TGTGCCAGCAGCTTGGAGGGGGCCGAGTCTTACAATGAGCAGTTCTTC
-,-,TRBV5-4,TRBJ2-3,CASSSDAGYSSTDTQYF,TGTGCCAGCAGCAGTGATGCGGGGTACTCTAGCACAGATACGCAGTATTTT
-,-,TRBV30,TRBJ1-1,CAWSAGERAEAFF,TGTGCCTGGAGCGCCGGGGAGAGGGCTGAAGCTTTCTTT
TRBD1,few,TRBV29-1,TRBJ2-1,CSVVGTGRSSEQFF,TGCAGCGTTGTAGGGACAGGGAGGTCGAGTGAGCAGTTCTTC
-,-,TRBV7-6,TRBJ2-5,CASSLAWGSGGPQETQYF,TGTGCCAGCAGCTTAGCATGGGGTTCCGGGGGGCCCCAAGAGACCCAGTACTTC
-,-,TRBV5-1,TRBJ2-1,CASSLASTGYNEQFF,TGCGCCAGCAGCTTGGCTAGTACAGGGTACAATGAGCAGTTCTTC
TRBD1,-,TRBV12-5,TRBJ2-1,CASELGQGWNEQFF,TGTGCTAGTGAACTGGGACAGGGGTGGAATGAGCAGTTCTTC
TRBD1,-,TRBV29-1,TRBJ1-4,CSVEDSRDRDEKLFF,TGCAGCGTTGAAGATTCTCGGGACAGGGATGAAAAACTGTTTTTT
-,-,TRBV30,TRBJ1-2,CACTGTTDGYTF,TGTGCCTGCACCGGGACTACGGATGGCTACACCTTC
-,few,TRBV5-1,TRBJ2-1,CASSLVLARAVNEQFF,TGCGCCAGCAGCTTGGTCTTAGCGAGGGCGGTCAATGAGCAGTTCTTC
-,-,TRBV6-5,TRBJ2-1,CASRQGDEQFF,TGTGCCAGCAGGCAGGGCGATGAGCAGTTCTTC